Listed here are 13 T cell receptor beta chains from one sample, sequenced in a study of early T cells in non-severe SARS-CoV-2 infection. TCRdb re-called the 5' RACE reads with MiXCR, one entry per CDR3 protein. Altogether under 65,000 distinct CDR3 sequences are present, around an eighth being singletons, with the ten largest covering around 3.5%. The sequencing sample was made of whole blood. All receptors derive from an adult who was a healthcare worker with PCR-confirmed SARS-CoV-2 infection or an uninfected control (not recorded which).

This clonotype was found a few times. The genes are TRBV9 and TRBJ2-1; TRBD2 matches 8 bases. Germline CDR1 reads SGDLS; CDR2 reads YYNGEE. This CDR3 spans 15 amino acids. V lost 0 bases and J lost 9; bases outside the gene matches: 8. This CDR3 reads CASSVVVAGIGEQFF. The DNA of the CDR3 is TGTGCCAGCAGCGTAGTCGTAGCGGGGATAGGTGAGCAGTTCTTC.

Ten or more counts support this clonotype. The rearrangement links TRBV5-8 to TRBJ2-7, with D maybe TRBD2 (6 bases). The CDR3 is 13 amino acids. Trimming pared 5 bases from V and 2 bases from J, leaving 11 bases between. The germline CDR1 and CDR2 sequences are SGHTS and YDEGEE. CDR3 sequence (DNA): TGTGCCAGCAGGTATGGGGAGGCCTACGAGCAGTACTTC. It is translated as CASRYGEAYEQYF.

This clonotype came up a few times. This chain uses TRBV7-2 with TRBJ2-2; 8 nucleotides match TRBD2. The CDR3 length is 12 residues. The V gene's germline CDR1 is SGHTA and CDR2 FQGNSA. V dropped 0 bases and J dropped 16; count of bases not matched to a gene: 4. CDR3 DNA sequence: TGTGCCAGCAGCTTAGCCGGGGGGGTCAGGTTTTTT. This translates into CASSLAGGVRFF. Full variable domain (missing parts from reference TRBV7-2 and TRBJ2-2): GAGVSQSPSNKVTEKGKDVELRCDPISGHTALYWYRQSLGQGLEFLIYFQGNSAPDKSGLPSDRFSAERTGGSVSTLTIQRTQQEDSAVYLCASSLAGGVRFFGEGSRLTVL.

The table lists this clonotype with a few counts. The DNA for the CDR3 is TGCGCCAGCAGCCCGGACGGAATGGGTGAGCAGTTCTTC. This translates into CASSPDGMGEQFF. The chain has TRBV5-1 and TRBJ2-1, with D unclear. Germline CDR1 is SGHRS and CDR2 is YFSETQ. This CDR3 has 13 amino acids. V dropped 4 bases and J dropped 9 bases, with 14 bases sitting between them.

The table lists this clonotype with a few counts. J is TRBJ2-3 and V is TRBV5-4; 8 nucleotides agree with TRBD2. CDR1 is SGHNT, CDR2 YYREEE, per germline (reference sequence). CDR3 size: 17 residues. V gave up 1 base and J gave up 2 bases; unmatched junction bases: 9. The CDR3 sequence is CASSLSGLALPTDTQYF. CDR3 bases: TGTGCCAGCAGCTTGTCTGGACTAGCTCTTCCCACAGATACGCAGTATTTT.

The chain is built from TRBV11-2 and TRBJ1-1, with 9 bases matching TRBD1. This CDR3 is 14 amino acids long. Germline-derived CDR1 and CDR2 are SGHAT and FQNNGV. V lost 3 bases and J lost 3; bases outside the gene matches: 2. In nucleotides, the CDR3 is TGTGCCAGCAGCTTGGACAGGGGAGACACTGAAGCTTTCTTT. This gives the protein CASSLDRGDTEAFF.

The chain has TRBV28 and TRBJ1-2, with 7 bases fitting TRBD1. The germline V gene encodes CDR1 MDHEN and CDR2 SYDVKM. The CDR3 extends over 14 amino acids. V shed 5 bases, J shed 5 bases, and the junction held 8 bases outside the gene matches. The CDR3: CASSPGTAGYGYTF. The CDR3 DNA reads as TGTGCCAGCAGTCCCGGGACAGCGGGATATGGCTACACCTTC.

This chain joins TRBV18 and TRBJ1-1, with D possibly matching TRBD1 (5 bases). Germline CDR1 reads KGHSH; CDR2 reads LQKENI. V was cut by 2 bases and J by 2 bases, with 6 bases left in between. The CDR3 has 13 amino acids. The chain's CDR3 is CASSPGTNTEAFF. In nucleotides, the CDR3 is TGTGCCAGCTCACCAGGGACTAACACTGAAGCTTTCTTT.

The CDR3 sequence is CASSDSGGTEAFF. CDR3 in DNA: TGTGCCAGCAGTGACTCGGGGGGCACTGAAGCTTTCTTT. The chain joins TRBV6-4 to TRBJ1-1; tentatively, D is TRBD1 (5 bases). This CDR3 has 13 amino acids. The germline V gene encodes CDR1 MRHNA and CDR2 SNTAGT. The V end was cut by 0 bases, the J end by 4 bases, with 6 bases between.

This clonotype was seen ten or more times. V gene TRBV7-2 combines with J gene TRBJ2-2; no clear D. Trimming took 1 base from V and 7 from J, leaving 10 bases between them. This CDR3 comprises 14 residues. Germline V gene lookup returns CDR1 SGHTA and CDR2 FQGNSA. This chain's CDR3 is CASSLVGWGGELFF. The CDR3 DNA reads as TGTGCCAGCAGCTTAGTTGGGTGGGGCGGGGAGCTGTTTTTT. Together with reference TRBV7-2 and TRBJ2-2, the CDR3 gives the full variable domain: GAGVSQSPSNKVTEKGKDVELRCDPISGHTALYWYRQSLGQGLEFLIYFQGNSAPDKSGLPSDRFSAERTGGSVSTLTIQRTQQEDSAVYLCASSLVGWGGELFFGEGSRLTVL.

This clonotype has more than one count but fewer than ten. The chain recombines TRBV5-8 with TRBJ2-5, with D possibly being TRBD1 or TRBD2 (5 bases each). Per the germline V gene, CDR1 is SGHTS and CDR2 is YDEGEE. There are 12 residues in the CDR3. V was shortened by 3 bases and J by 14 bases, with 17 bases between the two germline ends. The CDR3 here is CASSSQMGRAYF. The CDR3 nucleotides read TGTGCCAGCAGCTCCCAGATGGGACGAGCATACTTC.

This clonotype occurred many times. The rearrangement joins TRBV7-3 to TRBJ2-3; 7 bases align to TRBD1. The CDR3 extends over 16 amino acids. Per the germline V gene, CDR1 is SGHTA and CDR2 is FQGTGA. Trimming took 2 bases from V and 9 from J; bases not matched to a gene: 14. The chain's CDR3 is CASSLLPGGNGGTQYF. In DNA form, the CDR3 reads TGTGCCAGCAGCTTACTCCCAGGGGGAAACGGCGGAACGCAGTATTTT.

The rearrangement links TRBV12-3 or TRBV12-4 to TRBJ1-5; 7 bases are a match to TRBD1. Losses at the gene ends were 6 bases for V and 2 bases for J; bases not matched to a gene: 13. This CDR3 has 17 residues. CDR3: CASSPLPGQARNQPQHF. DNA for the CDR3: TGTGCCAGCAGCCCCTTGCCCGGACAGGCCCGCAATCAGCCCCAGCATTTT.